This entry concerns a single T cell receptor beta chain. What it binds is not known. This record comes from a study of OX40 agonist ivuxolimab in advanced cancers. Per the germline V gene, CDR1 is LNHNV and CDR2 is YYDKDF (reference sequence). The CDR3 is 14 residues long. The V and J ends lost 0 bases and 4 bases respectively, with 9 bases between them. Study observations and caveats: Both CD4+ and CD8+ T cell populations in blood had undergone clonal expansion by week 6 at 0.1 to 3.0 mg/kg. Average numbers of expanded clones were greater in CD8+ T cells than in CD4+.

Method: immunoSEQ multiplex PCR; TCRdb's copy keeps in-frame clones and lacks some. Of around 60,000 clones listed, 65% to 85% are singletons. Blood was sampled at baseline, cycle 4 day 1, and cycle 7 day 1. V usage is TRBV15 and J usage is TRBJ1-2; TRBD1 is a possible D gene (6 bases). This TCR came from an adult with an advanced solid tumor such as melanoma, head and neck, liver or kidney cancer. The input for sequencing was CD4+ or CD8+ T cells sorted from blood, taken in a trial of the OX40 agonist ivuxolimab. The CDR3, as DNA: TGTGCCACCAGCAGAGACAGGGGCGGCTATGGCTACACCTTC. The encoded protein is CATSRDRGGYGYTF.